The present T cell receptor (beta chain) was sequenced within a study of beta chain features in type 1 diabetes. As for the study in general: Healthy donors resembled patients in age, gender and cell yields.

This clone was seen a handful of times. The target antigen is unknown. Findings and caveats of the study: Patients' naive, central memory and regulatory TCRB repertoires appeared more alike than those of healthy donors. For type 1 diabetes patients, VDJ junctions showed fewer insertions and more deletions. TCRB CDR3 length was moderately but significantly reduced in all four CD4+ subsets of Type 1 diabetes patients.

Reverse transcription of all isolated RNA meant that expressed TCRB transcripts were sequenced. Sequencing was performed with immunoSEQ multiplex PCR; in TCRdb, only in-frame clones are kept and a portion is missing. The table records roughly 400,000 clones, roughly 9.8% of them present only once. CDR1 is SQVTM and CDR2 is ANQGSEA in the germline V gene. CDR3 length: 13 residues. J was trimmed by 5 bases and V by 7 bases; bases with no gene match: 7. The clonotype originates from a man in his thirties or forties with type 1 diabetes. What was sequenced was central memory CD4+ T cells from blood. The gene calls are TRBV29-1 and TRBJ2-1; 8 bases align to TRBD1. The CDR3 DNA reads as TGCAGCGGTAAATGGACAGGGAACAATGAGCAGTTCTTC. Translated, it gives CSGKWTGNNEQFF.